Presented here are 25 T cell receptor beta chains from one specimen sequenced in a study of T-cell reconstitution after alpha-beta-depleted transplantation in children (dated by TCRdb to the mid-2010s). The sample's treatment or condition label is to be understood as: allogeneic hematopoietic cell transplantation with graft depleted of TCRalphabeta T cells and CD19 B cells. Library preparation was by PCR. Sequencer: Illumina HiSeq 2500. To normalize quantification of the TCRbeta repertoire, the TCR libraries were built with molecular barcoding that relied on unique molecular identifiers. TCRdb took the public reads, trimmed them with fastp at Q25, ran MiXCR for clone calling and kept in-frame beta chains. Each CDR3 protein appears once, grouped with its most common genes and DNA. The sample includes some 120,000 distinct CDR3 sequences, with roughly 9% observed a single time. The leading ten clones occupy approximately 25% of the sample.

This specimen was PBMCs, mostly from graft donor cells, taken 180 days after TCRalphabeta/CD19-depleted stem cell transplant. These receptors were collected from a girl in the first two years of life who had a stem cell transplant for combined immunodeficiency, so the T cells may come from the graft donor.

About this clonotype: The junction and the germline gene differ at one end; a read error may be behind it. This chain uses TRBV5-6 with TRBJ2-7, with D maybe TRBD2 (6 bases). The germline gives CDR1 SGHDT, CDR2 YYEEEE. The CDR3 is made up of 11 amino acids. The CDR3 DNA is TGTGCCAGCAGCTGGGGGACTTCCTTACACTTC. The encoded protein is CASSWGTSLHF.

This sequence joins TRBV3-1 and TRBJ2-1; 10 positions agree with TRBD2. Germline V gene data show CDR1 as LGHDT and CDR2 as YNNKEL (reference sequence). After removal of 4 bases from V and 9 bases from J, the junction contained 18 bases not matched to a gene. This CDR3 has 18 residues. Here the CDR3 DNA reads TGTGCCAGCAGCCCGTACAGGGGATTGAGCGGGGGGGCCTTTGAGCAGTTCTTC. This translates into CASSPYRGLSGGAFEQFF.

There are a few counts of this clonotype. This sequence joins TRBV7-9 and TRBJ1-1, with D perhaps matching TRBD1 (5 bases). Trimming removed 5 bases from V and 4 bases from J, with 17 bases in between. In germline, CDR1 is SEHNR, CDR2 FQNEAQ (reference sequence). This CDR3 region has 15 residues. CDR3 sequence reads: CASSMPRVRGTEAFF. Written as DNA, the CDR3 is TGTGCCAGCAGCATGCCCAGGGTTCGCGGCACTGAAGCTTTCTTT. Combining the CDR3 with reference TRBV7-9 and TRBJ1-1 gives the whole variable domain DTGVSQNPRHKITKRGQNVTFRCDPISEHNRLYWYRQTLGQGPEFLTYFQNEAQLEKSRLLSDRFSAERPKGSFSTLEIQRTEQGDSAMYLCASSMPRVRGTEAFFGQGTRLTVV.

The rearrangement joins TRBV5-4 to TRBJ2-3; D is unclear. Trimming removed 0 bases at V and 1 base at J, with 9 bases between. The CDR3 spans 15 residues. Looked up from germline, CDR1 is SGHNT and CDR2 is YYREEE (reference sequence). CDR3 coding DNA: TGTGCCAGCAGCTTGGCAGTTTGGGGCACAGATACGCAGTATTTT. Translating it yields CASSLAVWGTDTQYF. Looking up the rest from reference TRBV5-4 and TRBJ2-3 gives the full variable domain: ETGVTQSPTHLIKTRGQQVTLRCSSQSGHNTVSWYQQALGQGPQFIFQYYREEENGRGNFPPRFSGLQFPNYSSELNVNALELDDSALYLCASSLAVWGTDTQYFGPGTRLTVL.

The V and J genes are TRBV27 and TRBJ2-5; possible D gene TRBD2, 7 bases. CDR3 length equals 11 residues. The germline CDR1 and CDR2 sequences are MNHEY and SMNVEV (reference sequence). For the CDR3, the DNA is TGTGGCGCGGGGGCTGGGGAGACCCAGTACTTC. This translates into CGAGAGETQYF.

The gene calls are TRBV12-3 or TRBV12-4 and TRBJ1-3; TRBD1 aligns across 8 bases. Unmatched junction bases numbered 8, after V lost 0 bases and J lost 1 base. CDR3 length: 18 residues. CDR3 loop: CASSLALGQGRSGNTIYF. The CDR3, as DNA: TGTGCCAGCAGTTTAGCGCTTGGACAGGGTAGATCTGGAAACACCATATATTTT.

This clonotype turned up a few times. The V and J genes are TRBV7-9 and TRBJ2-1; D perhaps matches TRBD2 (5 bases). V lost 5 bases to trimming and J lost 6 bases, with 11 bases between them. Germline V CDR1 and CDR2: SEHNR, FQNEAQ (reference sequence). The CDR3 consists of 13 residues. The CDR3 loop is CASSAALGNEQFF. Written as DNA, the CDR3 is TGTGCCAGCAGCGCCGCACTAGGCAATGAGCAGTTCTTC.

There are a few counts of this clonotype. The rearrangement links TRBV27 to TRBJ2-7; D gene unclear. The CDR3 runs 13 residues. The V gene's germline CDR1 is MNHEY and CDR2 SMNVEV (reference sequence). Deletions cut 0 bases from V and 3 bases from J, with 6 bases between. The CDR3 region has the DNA TGTGCCAGCAGTTTATCTGCGGTCTACGAGCAGTACTTC. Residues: CASSLSAVYEQYF.

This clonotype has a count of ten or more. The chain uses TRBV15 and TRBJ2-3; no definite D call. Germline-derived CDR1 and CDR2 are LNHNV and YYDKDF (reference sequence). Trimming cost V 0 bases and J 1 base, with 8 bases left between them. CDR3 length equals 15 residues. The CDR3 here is CATSRDGRRTDTQYF. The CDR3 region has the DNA TGTGCCACCAGCAGAGATGGACGGCGCACAGATACGCAGTATTTT.

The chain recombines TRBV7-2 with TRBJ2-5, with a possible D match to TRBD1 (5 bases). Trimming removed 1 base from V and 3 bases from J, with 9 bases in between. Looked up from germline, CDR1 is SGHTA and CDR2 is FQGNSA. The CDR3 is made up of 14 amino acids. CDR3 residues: CASSLGRVEETQYF. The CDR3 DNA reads TGTGCCAGCAGCTTAGGCAGGGTCGAAGAGACCCAGTACTTC.

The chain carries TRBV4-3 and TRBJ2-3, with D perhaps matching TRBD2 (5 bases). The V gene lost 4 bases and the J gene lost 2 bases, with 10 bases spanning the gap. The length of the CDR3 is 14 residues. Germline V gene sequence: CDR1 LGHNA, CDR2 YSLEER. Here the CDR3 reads CASSLGLLTDTQYF. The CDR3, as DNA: TGCGCCAGCAGCCTAGGACTGCTCACAGATACGCAGTATTTT.

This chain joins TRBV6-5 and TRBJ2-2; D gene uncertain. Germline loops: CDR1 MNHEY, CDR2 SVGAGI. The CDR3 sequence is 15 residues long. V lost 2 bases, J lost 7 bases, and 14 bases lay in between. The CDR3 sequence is CASSYIYTLSGELFF. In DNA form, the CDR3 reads TGTGCCAGCAGTTACATCTACACACTTAGCGGGGAGCTGTTTTTT.

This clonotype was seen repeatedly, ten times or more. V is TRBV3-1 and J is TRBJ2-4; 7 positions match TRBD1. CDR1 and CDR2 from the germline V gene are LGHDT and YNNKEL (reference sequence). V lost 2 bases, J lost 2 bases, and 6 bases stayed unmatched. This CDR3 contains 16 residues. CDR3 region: CASSQRGQGSKNIQYF. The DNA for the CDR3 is TGTGCCAGCAGCCAAAGGGGGCAGGGGTCCAAAAACATTCAGTACTTC.

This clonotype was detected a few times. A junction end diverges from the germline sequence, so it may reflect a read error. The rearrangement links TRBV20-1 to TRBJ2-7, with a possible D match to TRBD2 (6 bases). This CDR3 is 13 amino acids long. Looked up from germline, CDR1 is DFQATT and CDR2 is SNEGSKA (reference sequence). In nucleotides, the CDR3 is TGCAGTGCGAGAGGTGGGCTAGCGTACGAGCAGTACTTC. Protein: CSARGGLAYEQYF.

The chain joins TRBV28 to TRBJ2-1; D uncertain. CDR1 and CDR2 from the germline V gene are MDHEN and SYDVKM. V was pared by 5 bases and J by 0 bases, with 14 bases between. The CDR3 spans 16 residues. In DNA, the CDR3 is TGTGCCAGCAGTCCCCATTGGGGAAGCTCCTACAATGAGCAGTTCTTC. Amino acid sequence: CASSPHWGSSYNEQFF.

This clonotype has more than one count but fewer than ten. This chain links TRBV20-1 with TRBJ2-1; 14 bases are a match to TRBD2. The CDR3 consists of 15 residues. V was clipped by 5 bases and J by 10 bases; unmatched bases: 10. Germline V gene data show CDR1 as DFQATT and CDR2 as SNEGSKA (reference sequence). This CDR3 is CSALPGTSGSGEQFF. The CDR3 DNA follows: TGCAGTGCTTTACCCGGGACTAGCGGGAGTGGGGAGCAGTTCTTC.

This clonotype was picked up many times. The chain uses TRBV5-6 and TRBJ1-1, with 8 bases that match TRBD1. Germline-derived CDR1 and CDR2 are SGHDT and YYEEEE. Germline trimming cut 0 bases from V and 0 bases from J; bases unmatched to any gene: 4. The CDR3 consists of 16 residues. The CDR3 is CASSLVRDRMNTEAFF. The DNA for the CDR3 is TGTGCCAGCAGCTTGGTTAGGGACAGGATGAACACTGAAGCTTTCTTT.

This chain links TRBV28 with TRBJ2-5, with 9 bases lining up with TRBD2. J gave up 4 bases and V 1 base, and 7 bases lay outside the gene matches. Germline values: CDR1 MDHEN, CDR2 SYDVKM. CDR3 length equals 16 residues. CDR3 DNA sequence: TGTGCCAGCAGTTTATTGGCTAGCGGGGCGGCAGAGACCCAGTACTTC. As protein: CASSLLASGAAETQYF.

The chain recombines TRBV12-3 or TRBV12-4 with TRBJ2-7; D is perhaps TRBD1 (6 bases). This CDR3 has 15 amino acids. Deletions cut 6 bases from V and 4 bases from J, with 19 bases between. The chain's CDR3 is CASSHTGRLEYEQYF. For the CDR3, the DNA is TGTGCCAGCAGCCATACAGGGCGATTGGAATACGAGCAGTACTTC.

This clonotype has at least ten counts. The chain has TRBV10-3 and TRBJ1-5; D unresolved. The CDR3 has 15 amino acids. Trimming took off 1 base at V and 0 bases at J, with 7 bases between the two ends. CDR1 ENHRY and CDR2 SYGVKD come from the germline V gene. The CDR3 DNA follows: TGTGCCATCAGTGAGTATACTGGTAGCAATCAGCCCCAGCATTTT. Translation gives CAISEYTGSNQPQHF.

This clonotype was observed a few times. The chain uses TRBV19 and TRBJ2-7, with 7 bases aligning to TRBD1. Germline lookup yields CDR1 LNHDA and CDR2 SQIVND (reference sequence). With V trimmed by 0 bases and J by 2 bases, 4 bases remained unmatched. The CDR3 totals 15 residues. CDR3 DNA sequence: TGTGCCAGTAGTATAGAAGGGGGCATACCCTACGAGCAGTACTTC. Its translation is CASSIEGGIPYEQYF.

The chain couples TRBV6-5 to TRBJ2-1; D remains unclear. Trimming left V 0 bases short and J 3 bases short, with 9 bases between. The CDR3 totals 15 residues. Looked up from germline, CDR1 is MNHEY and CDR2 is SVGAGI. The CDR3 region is CASSYSPASYNEQFF. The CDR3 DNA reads TGTGCCAGCAGTTACTCCCCTGCTAGCTACAATGAGCAGTTCTTC.

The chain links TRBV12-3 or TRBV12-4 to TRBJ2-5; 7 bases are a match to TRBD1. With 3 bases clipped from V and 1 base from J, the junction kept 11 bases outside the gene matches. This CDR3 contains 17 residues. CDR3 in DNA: TGTGCCAGCAGTTTTCATACTCGAGGGACAGCCCAAGAGACCCAGTACTTC. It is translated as CASSFHTRGTAQETQYF.

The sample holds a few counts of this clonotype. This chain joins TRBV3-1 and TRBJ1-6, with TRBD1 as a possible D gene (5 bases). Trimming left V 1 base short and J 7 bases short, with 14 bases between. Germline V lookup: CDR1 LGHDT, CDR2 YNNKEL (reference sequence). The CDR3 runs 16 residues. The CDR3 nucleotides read TGTGCCAGCAGCCAAGGGGACCCTCAATCAAATTCACCCCTCCACTTT. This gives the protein CASSQGDPQSNSPLHF.

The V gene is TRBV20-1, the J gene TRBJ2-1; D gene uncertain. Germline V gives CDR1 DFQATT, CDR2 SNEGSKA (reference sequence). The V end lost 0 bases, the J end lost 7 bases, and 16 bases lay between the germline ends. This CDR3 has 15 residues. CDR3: CSARDPLYTSNEQFF. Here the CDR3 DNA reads TGCAGTGCTAGAGATCCTCTATATACCTCGAATGAGCAGTTCTTC.